The 21 T cell receptor beta chains reported below all come from one sample, sequenced in a study of control samples from healthy donors and cancer patients. Only in-frame clones appear in the TCRdb table, and some are missing; sequencing was by immunoSEQ multiplex PCR. The profile covers about 130,000 clones, with roughly 89% appearing a single time and approximately 8% taken by the ten largest. Material: PBMCs. The receptors were sampled from a man aged 45 to 65 with head and neck cancer.

The chain employs TRBV5-1 and TRBJ2-3, with 11 nucleotides matching TRBD2. CDR1 and CDR2 (germline): SGHRS, YFSETQ. CDR3 length: 19 amino acids. The J segment lost 0 bases and the V segment lost 4 bases, leaving 13 bases of the junction unmatched. CDR3: CASSLAVFSGRDSTDTQYF. The CDR3 bases are TGCGCCAGCAGCCTAGCGGTCTTTAGCGGGAGGGATAGCACAGATACGCAGTATTTT.

The chain carries TRBV5-8 and TRBJ1-4, with D tentatively TRBD1 (6 bases). This CDR3 has 16 amino acids. Trimming stripped 6 bases from V and 0 bases from J, with 15 bases between. CDR1 is SGHTS and CDR2 is YDEGEE in the germline V gene. The chain's CDR3 is CASTVWGAATNEKLFF. For the CDR3, the DNA is TGTGCCAGCACCGTGTGGGGGGCCGCAACTAATGAAAAACTGTTTTTT.

The J gene is TRBJ2-3, the V gene TRBV4-1; D is perhaps TRBD1 or TRBD2 (6 bases each). Trimming took 2 bases from V and 4 from J, leaving 19 bases between them. This CDR3 is 17 amino acids long. Per the germline V gene, CDR1 is MGHRA and CDR2 is YSYEKL. The CDR3: CASSQRGGQRAPDTQYF. The CDR3 nucleotides are TGCGCCAGCAGCCAACGTGGGGGGCAACGAGCGCCAGATACGCAGTATTTT.

The V and J genes are TRBV7-3 and TRBJ1-3; D might be TRBD1 (5 bases). Germline V gene sequence: CDR1 SGHTA, CDR2 FQGTGA. The CDR3 is 15 amino acids. Trimming took off 4 bases at V and 2 bases at J, with 12 bases between the two ends. This CDR3 is CASSSKGIAGNTIYF. In nucleotides, the CDR3 is TGTGCCAGCAGCTCCAAGGGGATCGCTGGAAACACCATATATTTT.

The chain links TRBV28 to TRBJ1-6; no firm D call. V lost 6 bases and J 8 bases, leaving 14 bases between the germline ends. This CDR3 is built from 14 residues. Germline V gives CDR1 MDHEN, CDR2 SYDVKM. The CDR3 spells CASSPARLDSPLHF. The CDR3 nucleotides are TGTGCCAGCAGCCCTGCGCGATTAGATTCACCCCTCCACTTT. The whole variable domain, filled in from reference TRBV28 and TRBJ1-6, reads DVKVTQSSRYLVKRTGEKVFLECVQDMDHENMFWYRQDPGLGLRLIYFSYDVKMKEKGDIPEGYSVSREKKERFSLILESASTNQTSMYLCASSPARLDSPLHFGNGTRLTVT.

The V gene is TRBV6-2 or TRBV6-3, the J gene TRBJ1-2; the D is unclear. Between the trimmed V and J ends, which lost 5 bases and 8 bases, there was a span of 12 bases. This CDR3 has 12 amino acids. Per the germline V gene, CDR1 is MNHEY and CDR2 is SVGEGT. Here the CDR3 DNA reads TGTGCCAGCAGTGACCCTTTTGGAGGCTACACCTTC. It yields the protein CASSDPFGGYTF.

V and J are TRBV29-1 and TRBJ2-7, with 7 bases that match TRBD2. Trimming took 1 base from V and 4 from J; bases not matched to a gene: 7. CDR1 is SQVTM, CDR2 ANQGSEA, per germline. CDR3 length equals 14 residues. The chain's CDR3 is CSVEGPSGGYEQYF. In DNA form, the CDR3 reads TGCAGCGTTGAAGGCCCATCGGGGGGATACGAGCAGTACTTC.

This sequence joins TRBV9 and TRBJ2-1, with 7 bases fitting TRBD2. V lost 5 bases, J lost 8 bases, and 7 bases stayed unmatched. From germline, CDR1 is SGDLS and CDR2 YYNGEE. The CDR3 runs to 13 residues. The CDR3, as DNA: TGTGCCAGCAGTATTGGGGGGGAGGATGAGCAGTTCTTC. Its protein product is CASSIGGEDEQFF.

CDR3 sequence: CASRPGTSGSANTDTQYF. The CDR3 DNA reads TGTGCCAGTAGGCCCGGGACTAGCGGGAGCGCGAACACAGATACGCAGTATTTT. The chain links TRBV19 to TRBJ2-3; TRBD2 aligns across 14 bases. The V segment lost 6 bases and the J segment 2 bases; nucleotides outside the gene matches: 10. The CDR3 is 18 amino acids. Looked up from germline, CDR1 is LNHDA and CDR2 is SQIVND (reference sequence).

The rearrangement joins TRBV29-1 to TRBJ2-2; D call uncertain. There are 14 residues in the CDR3. Germline CDR1 is SQVTM and CDR2 is ANQGSEA. V was shortened by 3 bases and J by 2 bases, with 10 bases between the two germline ends. The CDR3, as DNA: TGCAGCGTTGAGGGCCACGGTAACACCGGGGAGCTGTTTTTT. Its translation: CSVEGHGNTGELFF.

The chain carries TRBV24-1 and TRBJ2-1, with 8 bases identical to TRBD1. The germline gives CDR1 KGHDR, CDR2 SFDVKD. This CDR3 is built from 15 residues. Trimming removed 3 bases from V and 2 bases from J; junction bases left unmatched: 2. The CDR3 DNA is TGTGCCACCAGTGATAGACAGGGGCCCTACAATGAGCAGTTCTTC. Translating gives CATSDRQGPYNEQFF.

The chain joins TRBV10-3 to TRBJ2-3; D is ambiguous. The CDR3 length is 16 residues. Per the germline V gene, CDR1 is ENHRY and CDR2 is SYGVKD. V shed 3 bases and J shed 3 bases, with 16 bases lying between them. The CDR3 DNA reads TGTGCCATCAGTGATTCGGTAACGACCTCGACAGATACGCAGTATTTT. Amino acids: CAISDSVTTSTDTQYF.

This chain uses TRBV4-1 with TRBJ1-1; D perhaps matches TRBD1 (6 bases). V lost 3 bases to trimming and J lost 2 bases, with 10 bases between them. The CDR3 spans 14 residues. Germline lookup yields CDR1 MGHRA and CDR2 YSYEKL. For the CDR3, the DNA is TGCGCCAGCAGCCACGGACAGACAAACACTGAAGCTTTCTTT. Its translation: CASSHGQTNTEAFF.

J is TRBJ1-2 and V is TRBV19; possibly TRBD1 for D (6 bases). Germline CDR1 and CDR2: LNHDA and SQIVND (reference sequence). V lost 6 bases, J lost 2 bases, and 13 bases lay in between. The CDR3 extends over 14 amino acids. The CDR3 sequence is CASSRQETNYGYTF. The CDR3 DNA sequence: TGTGCCAGTAGCAGACAGGAGACAAACTATGGCTACACCTTC.

CDR3: CASSLTESGNTIYF. The CDR3 DNA is TGTGCCAGCAGCTTAACGGAGTCTGGAAACACCATATATTTT. The chain employs TRBV7-6 and TRBJ1-3; no clear D gene. Germline V gene data show CDR1 as SGHVS and CDR2 as FNYEAQ. This CDR3 region has 14 residues. V lost 2 bases and J lost 1, with 6 bases in between.

The V and J genes are TRBV24-1 and TRBJ2-3, with D hard to call. The germline V gene encodes CDR1 KGHDR and CDR2 SFDVKD. V dropped 5 bases and J dropped 3 bases, with 2 bases sitting between them. This CDR3 has 11 amino acids. CDR3: CATSGTDTQYF. CDR3 nucleotides: TGTGCCACCAGTGGTACAGATACGCAGTATTTT.

V is TRBV18 and J is TRBJ2-7; TRBD1 matches at 9 bases. Germline lookup yields CDR1 KGHSH and CDR2 LQKENI. This CDR3 comprises 14 residues. The ends lost 8 bases at V and 7 bases at J; junction bases unmatched: 12. CDR3 in amino acids: CASRRTGQGLEQYF. CDR3 coding DNA: TGTGCCAGCAGACGAACGGGACAGGGCTTGGAGCAGTACTTC.

The V gene is TRBV28, the J gene TRBJ2-3; 7 bases map to TRBD2. Trimming removed 3 bases from V and 6 bases from J; junction bases left unmatched: 12. Germline V gene data show CDR1 as MDHEN and CDR2 as SYDVKM. This CDR3 contains 16 residues. CDR3 sequence: CASSFWGGVLKDTQYF. In DNA form, the CDR3 reads TGTGCCAGCAGTTTTTGGGGGGGGGTTCTTAAGGATACGCAGTATTTT.

The DNA of the CDR3 is TGTGCCAGCAGCCCGGGGACTAGCGGGCTTGACGGGCAGTTCTTC. This gives the protein CASSPGTSGLDGQFF. This chain joins TRBV9 and TRBJ2-1, with 12 bases lining up with TRBD2. CDR3 length equals 15 residues. Germline V gene lookup returns CDR1 SGDLS and CDR2 YYNGEE. The V segment lost 4 bases and the J segment 12 bases; nucleotides outside the gene matches: 11.

The chain links TRBV28 to TRBJ2-6; possible D gene TRBD1, 6 bases. V was cut by 7 bases and J by 6 bases, with 19 bases left in between. Germline CDR1 is MDHEN and CDR2 is SYDVKM. The CDR3 covers 16 residues. CDR3 nucleotides: TGTGCCAGCACAGTTACGGGACACCCAAAGGCCAACGTCCTGACTTTC. Residues: CASTVTGHPKANVLTF.

The chain is built from TRBV6-5 and TRBJ2-7; D is undetermined. CDR1 MNHEY and CDR2 SVGAGI come from the germline V gene. The CDR3 is 14 amino acids. Trimming removed 6 bases from V and 0 bases from J, with 12 bases in between. CDR3 sequence: CASRKKWSSYEQYF. The DNA of the CDR3 is TGTGCCAGCAGAAAAAAATGGAGCTCCTACGAGCAGTACTTC.